Shown below are 20 T cell receptor beta chains from a single sample sequenced in a study of shared clonotypes between healthy human individuals. CD8 cells regarded as naive lacked CD45RO, were positively chosen for CCR7, and omitted terminally differentiated effector memory CD45RA+ cells. Data came from immunoSEQ multiplex PCR; TCRdb stores just in-frame clones and leaves some out. This sample carries some 1,900,000 clones, 85% to 95% of them seen once, and the ten largest clones take 1% to 1.5%. Input material: naive CD8+ T cells sorted from blood. These receptors were taken from a man aged 18 to 30 in good health.

V and J are TRBV7-8 and TRBJ2-7; no clear D gene. CDR3 length: 15 amino acids. Trimming stripped 1 base from V and 2 bases from J, with 12 bases between. CDR1 SGHVS and CDR2 FQNEAQ come from the germline V gene. CDR3 sequence reads: CASSLDRLRPYEQYF. The CDR3, as DNA: TGTGCCAGCAGCTTAGACCGGTTACGACCCTACGAGCAGTACTTC.

In its sample, this clone was seen once. V gene TRBV4-1 combines with J gene TRBJ2-2; D may match TRBD1 or TRBD2 (5 bases each). Deletions cut 0 bases from V and 6 bases from J, with 8 bases between. The germline V gene has CDR1 MGHRA and CDR2 YSYEKL. The CDR3 loop spans 14 amino acids. For the CDR3, the DNA is TGCGCCAGCAGCCAAGATAGGGGAGCCGGGGAGCTGTTTTTT. Encoded protein: CASSQDRGAGELFF.

The genes are TRBV28 and TRBJ2-7; D might be TRBD2 (6 bases). Trimming pared 5 bases from V and 2 bases from J, leaving 13 bases between. The germline V gene encodes CDR1 MDHEN and CDR2 SYDVKM. The CDR3 length is 14 residues. CDR3 DNA sequence: TGTGCCAGCAGTGTCTGGGCGGGGACCTACGAGCAGTACTTC. It is translated as CASSVWAGTYEQYF.

The chain employs TRBV6-5 and TRBJ2-7; D is undetermined. This CDR3 comprises 13 residues. The ends were cut back, 5 bases at V and 4 bases at J, with 12 bases in the middle. Germline CDR1 MNHEY, CDR2 SVGAGI. The CDR3 loop is CASSQNMDYEQYF. The CDR3 region has the DNA TGTGCCAGCAGTCAAAACATGGATTACGAGCAGTACTTC.

This rearrangement joins TRBV29-1 to TRBJ1-1, with D possibly being TRBD1 (6 bases). Germline loops: CDR1 SQVTM, CDR2 ANQGSEA. The CDR3 is made up of 15 amino acids. V lost 2 bases and J 1 base, leaving 14 bases between the germline ends. CDR3 residues: CSVENRVGANTEAFF. CDR3 coding DNA: TGCAGCGTTGAAAACAGGGTCGGGGCGAACACTGAAGCTTTCTTT.

This chain joins TRBV6-5 and TRBJ1-6; possibly TRBD1 for D (5 bases). Germline assignment: CDR1 MNHEY and CDR2 SVGAGI. CDR3 size: 13 residues. V lost 6 bases and J lost 14, with 17 bases in between. CDR3 bases: TGTGCCAGCAGCCCGACGGGGGGAATCACCCTCCACTTT. Amino acid sequence: CASSPTGGITLHF.

This clone turned up a few times. The rearrangement uses TRBV4-1 and TRBJ1-5; no clear D gene. V was clipped by 1 base and J by 4 bases, with 8 bases between them. Germline values: CDR1 MGHRA, CDR2 YSYEKL. The CDR3 is 14 amino acids. CDR3 coding DNA: TGCGCCAGCAGCCAAGCCGTGGGTAATCAGCCCCAGCATTTT. It specifies CASSQAVGNQPQHF.

Worth noting for this clone: Other nucleotide sequences in the sample specify the same CDR3. V and J are TRBV5-1 and TRBJ2-5; no reliable D call. Germline V gene lookup returns CDR1 SGHRS and CDR2 YFSETQ. The V gene lost 0 bases and the J gene lost 0 bases, with 6 bases spanning the gap. The CDR3 length is 14 residues. Here the CDR3 reads CASSLGRNQETQYF. The DNA of the CDR3 is TGCGCCAGCAGCTTGGGGCGAAACCAAGAGACCCAGTACTTC.

With respect to this clone: This CDR3 is also generated by other DNA sequences in the sample. The rearrangement links TRBV27 to TRBJ1-5; D ambiguous. Trimming shortened V by 5 bases and J by 0 bases, and 14 bases separated the two germline ends. There are 16 residues in the CDR3. Germline V gene sequence: CDR1 MNHEY, CDR2 SMNVEV (reference sequence). The CDR3 region has the DNA TGTGCCAGCAGTCCGCTCCTGGGTCTTAGCAATCAGCCCCAGCATTTT. It yields the protein CASSPLLGLSNQPQHF.

This chain links TRBV9 with TRBJ2-5, with D tentatively TRBD2 (5 bases). The germline V gene has CDR1 SGDLS and CDR2 YYNGEE. This CDR3 has 13 amino acids. Deletions cut 4 bases from V and 5 bases from J, with 12 bases between. The CDR3 loop is CASSPSGLETQYF. The CDR3 nucleotides are TGTGCCAGCAGCCCGAGCGGCTTGGAGACCCAGTACTTC. Using reference TRBV9 and TRBJ2-5 for the parts outside the CDR3, the full variable domain is DSGVTQTPKHLITATGQRVTLRCSPRSGDLSVYWYQQSLDQGLQFLIQYYNGEERAKGNILERFSAQQFPDLHSELNLSSLELGDSALYFCASSPSGLETQYFGPGTRLLVL.

The V gene is TRBV30, the J gene TRBJ2-2; 9 nucleotides line up with TRBD2. The CDR3 has 15 amino acids. CDR1 and CDR2 from the germline V gene are GTSNPN and SVGIG (reference sequence). Trimming removed 0 bases from V and 1 base from J; junction bases left unmatched: 0. The CDR3, as DNA: TGTGCCTGGAGTGTGACTAGCGGGAACACCGGGGAGCTGTTTTTT. Translation gives CAWSVTSGNTGELFF. The full variable domain, its missing parts supplied by reference TRBV30 and TRBJ2-2, is SQTIHQWPATLVQPVGSPLSLECTVEGTSNPNLYWYRQAAGRGLQLLFYSVGIGQISSEVPQNLSASRPQDRQFILSSKKLLLSDSGFYLCAWSVTSGNTGELFFGEGSRLTVL.

This clone was detected only once. The rearrangement joins TRBV7-9 to TRBJ2-5, with D unclear. The germline V gene has CDR1 SEHNR and CDR2 FQNEAQ (reference sequence). Trimming pared 7 bases from V and 5 bases from J, leaving 23 bases between. CDR3 length equals 16 residues. The CDR3 spells CASTPPREVAGETQYF. In DNA, the CDR3 is TGTGCCAGCACCCCTCCACGTGAGGTAGCCGGGGAGACCCAGTACTTC.

The chain couples TRBV11-2 to TRBJ2-7, with 8 bases aligning to TRBD1. V gave up 1 base and J gave up 3 bases; unmatched junction bases: 5. Germline V gives CDR1 SGHAT, CDR2 FQNNGV. The CDR3 runs to 15 residues. Here the CDR3 reads CASSLVSGGFYEQYF. For the CDR3, the DNA is TGTGCCAGCAGCTTAGTGTCAGGGGGCTTCTACGAGCAGTACTTC. Full variable domain (missing parts from reference TRBV11-2 and TRBJ2-7): EAGVAQSPRYKIIEKRQSVAFWCNPISGHATLYWYQQILGQGPKLLIQFQNNGVVDDSQLPKDRFSAERLKGVDSTLKIQPAKLEDSAVYLCASSLVSGGFYEQYFGPGTRLTVT.

The V call is TRBV14, the J call TRBJ1-1, with D unresolved. V was pared by 2 bases and J by 0 bases, with 10 bases between. CDR1 and CDR2 from the germline V gene are SGHDN and FVKESK. The CDR3 contains 15 residues. In DNA form, the CDR3 reads TGTGCCAGCAGCCAAATTGACGGACTGAACACTGAAGCTTTCTTT. Amino acids: CASSQIDGLNTEAFF. Based on the CDR3 plus reference TRBV14 and TRBJ1-1, the full variable domain is EAGVTQFPSHSVIEKGQTVTLRCDPISGHDNLYWYRRVMGKEIKFLLHFVKESKQDESGMPNNRFLAERTGGTYSTLKVQPAELEDSGVYFCASSQIDGLNTEAFFGQGTRLTVV.

This chain links TRBV6-5 with TRBJ1-4, with 12 bases aligning to TRBD1. Germline V gives CDR1 MNHEY, CDR2 SVGAGI. The trim removed 5 bases at V and 6 bases at J, leaving 4 bases unmatched. This CDR3 has 15 residues. This CDR3 is CASSPGTGGDEKLFF. The CDR3 DNA reads as TGTGCCAGCAGTCCCGGGACAGGGGGCGATGAAAAACTGTTTTTT.

This chain joins TRBV9 and TRBJ1-1; weak D call: TRBD1 (5 bases). V was trimmed by 3 bases and J by 6 bases, leaving 12 bases between them. The germline V gene has CDR1 SGDLS and CDR2 YYNGEE. The CDR3 sequence is 13 residues long. The CDR3 DNA sequence: TGTGCCAGCAGCGCCGAGCTGGGACCTGAAGCTTTCTTT. It codes for CASSAELGPEAFF.

The chain links TRBV5-6 to TRBJ2-3, with TRBD1 matching over 7 bases. J lost 2 bases, V lost 4 bases, and 10 bases had no gene match. Germline-derived CDR1 and CDR2 are SGHDT and YYEEEE. The CDR3 is 16 residues long. The chain's CDR3 is CASSGELTGNTDTQYF. The CDR3 nucleotides read TGTGCCAGCAGCGGTGAACTGACAGGGAACACAGATACGCAGTATTTT.

The chain recombines TRBV27 with TRBJ2-7, with 11 bases lining up with TRBD2. The CDR3 contains 15 residues. Germline V gene data show CDR1 as MNHEY and CDR2 as SMNVEV (reference sequence). The junction had 4 bases not matched to a gene; V was cut back by 5 bases and J by 1 base. This CDR3 reads CASSIRLAGSYEQYF. The CDR3 DNA follows: TGTGCCAGCAGTATAAGACTAGCGGGATCCTACGAGCAGTACTTC.

V is TRBV10-3 and J is TRBJ2-1, with 8 nucleotides matching TRBD2. Germline assignment: CDR1 ENHRY and CDR2 SYGVKD. The V gene end was trimmed by 4 bases and the J gene end by 6 bases; junction bases not matched to a gene: 8. The CDR3 has 15 amino acids. DNA of the CDR3: TGTGCCATCAGTGTAGAAGCGGGAGCTCCCAATGAGCAGTTCTTC. As protein: CAISVEAGAPNEQFF.

This clone was observed a single time. The genes are TRBV19 and TRBJ1-2; D gene uncertain. The V and J ends lost 9 bases and 7 bases respectively, with 15 bases between them. CDR1 is LNHDA, CDR2 SQIVND, per germline (reference sequence). This CDR3 contains 12 residues. The CDR3: CARSDERPGYTF. CDR3 sequence (DNA): TGTGCCAGATCTGACGAACGGCCTGGCTACACCTTC.